These 19 T cell receptor beta chains share one sample of origin, sequenced in a study of T cell repertoires in cytomegalovirus infection. From the reads, TCRdb called clonotypes with MiXCR, one entry per CDR3 protein. The repertoire holds about 490,000 distinct CDR3 sequences, with about 30% as singletons. Sequencing was performed on PBMCs. These receptors were collected from a human donor in good health (CMV status not recorded). Some clones in this sample may be carry-over from other donors' samples.

The table lists this clonotype with a few counts. The CDR3 spells CASSINRVQNIQYF. For the CDR3, the DNA is TGTGCCAGTTCCATCAACAGGGTTCAAAACATTCAGTACTTC. The J gene is TRBJ2-4, the V gene TRBV19, with a possible D match to TRBD1 (6 bases). The CDR3 contains 14 residues. Germline-derived CDR1 and CDR2 are LNHDA and SQIVND (reference sequence). V lost 8 bases and J lost 5, with 16 bases in between. The entire variable domain, with the rest obtained from reference TRBV19 and TRBJ2-4, is as follows: DGGITQSPKYLFRKEGQNVTLSCEQNLNHDAMYWYRQDPGQGLRLIYYSQIVNDFQKGDIAEGYSVSREKKESFPLTVTSAQKNPTAFYLCASSINRVQNIQYFGAGTRLSVL.

This clonotype was seen ten or more times. The chain links TRBV7-2 to TRBJ1-1, with a possible D match to TRBD1 (5 bases). Germline assignment: CDR1 SGHTA and CDR2 FQGNSA. Trimming left V 4 bases short and J 5 bases short, with 14 bases between. The CDR3 extends over 14 amino acids. CDR3 region: CASSSRSGGTEAFF. The CDR3 coding sequence is TGTGCCAGCAGCTCCAGGTCTGGGGGGACTGAAGCTTTCTTT. The variable domain in full, with the rest retrieved from reference TRBV7-2 and TRBJ1-1, is GAGVSQSPSNKVTEKGKDVELRCDPISGHTALYWYRQSLGQGLEFLIYFQGNSAPDKSGLPSDRFSAERTGGSVSTLTIQRTQQEDSAVYLCASSSRSGGTEAFFGQGTRLTVV.

For the CDR3, the DNA is TGTGCCAGCAGTTTAGCAGGGGGACCTCACTACGAGCAGTACTTC. Protein sequence: CASSLAGGPHYEQYF. V gene TRBV6-1 combines with J gene TRBJ2-7; the match to TRBD1 covers 7 bases. CDR1 and CDR2 (germline): MNHNS, SASEGT. V dropped 5 bases and J dropped 3; count of bases not matched to a gene: 10. The CDR3 is made up of 15 amino acids.

This clonotype was observed at least ten times. This chain links TRBV7-2 with TRBJ2-7, with 7 positions matching TRBD1. Germline V gene data show CDR1 as SGHTA and CDR2 as FQGNSA. This CDR3 has 14 amino acids. Losses at the gene ends were 6 bases for V and 0 bases for J; bases not matched to a gene: 5. CDR3 loop: CASSYGTVSYEQYF. The DNA of the CDR3 is TGTGCCAGCAGTTATGGGACAGTCTCCTACGAGCAGTACTTC.

The V and J genes are TRBV27 and TRBJ2-1; D remains ambiguous. Germline values: CDR1 MNHEY, CDR2 SMNVEV (reference sequence). V lost 1 base and J lost 0, with 16 bases in between. This CDR3 comprises 18 residues. The CDR3 sequence is CASSLYPGALSSYNEQFF. In DNA, the CDR3 is TGTGCCAGCAGTTTATACCCCGGCGCTCTGAGCTCCTACAATGAGCAGTTCTTC.

Only a few counts were recorded for this clonotype. This rearrangement joins TRBV7-2 to TRBJ2-3, with 8 bases matching TRBD1. There are 14 residues in the CDR3. Germline values: CDR1 SGHTA, CDR2 FQGNSA. With 5 bases clipped from V and 2 bases from J, the junction kept 3 bases outside the gene matches. In DNA form, the CDR3 reads TGTGCCAGCAGCATGGGACAGGCCACAGATACGCAGTATTTT. This codes for CASSMGQATDTQYF. Full variable domain (outside the CDR3, taken from reference TRBV7-2 and TRBJ2-3): GAGVSQSPSNKVTEKGKDVELRCDPISGHTALYWYRQSLGQGLEFLIYFQGNSAPDKSGLPSDRFSAERTGGSVSTLTIQRTQQEDSAVYLCASSMGQATDTQYFGPGTRLTVL.

This chain joins TRBV5-6 and TRBJ1-2, with 7 bases aligning to TRBD1. This CDR3 comprises 14 residues. The junction had 9 bases not matched to a gene; V was cut back by 3 bases and J by 7 bases. Germline V gives CDR1 SGHDT, CDR2 YYEEEE. CDR3 in amino acids: CASSSRGGGSGYTF. As DNA, the CDR3 is TGTGCCAGCAGCTCCCGGGGAGGGGGCTCTGGCTACACCTTC.

The chain recombines TRBV30 with TRBJ2-1; 7 bases match TRBD1. Germline CDR1 reads GTSNPN; CDR2 reads SVGIG (reference sequence). The CDR3 has 13 residues. J was trimmed by 8 bases and V by 2 bases; bases with no gene match: 6. The DNA for the CDR3 is TGTGCCTGGAGTCAGGGGGTCGTCTATGAGCAGTTCTTC. Translating gives CAWSQGVVYEQFF.

This clonotype occurred many times. The chain combines TRBV7-2 with TRBJ2-3, with 7 bases identical to TRBD1. Germline V gene lookup returns CDR1 SGHTA and CDR2 FQGNSA. This CDR3 has 14 amino acids. V shed 1 base, J shed 8 bases, and the junction held 6 bases outside the gene matches. In DNA form, the CDR3 reads TGTGCCAGCAGCTTAGGTCAGGGGGTGGGTACGCAGTATTTT. This translates into CASSLGQGVGTQYF. Supplemented by reference TRBV7-2 and TRBJ2-3, the full variable domain reads GAGVSQSPSNKVTEKGKDVELRCDPISGHTALYWYRQSLGQGLEFLIYFQGNSAPDKSGLPSDRFSAERTGGSVSTLTIQRTQQEDSAVYLCASSLGQGVGTQYFGPGTRLTVL.

The sample holds many counts of this clonotype. One end of the junction does not line up with germline, which may come from a read error. The rearrangement uses TRBV7-8 and TRBJ2-3; D gene unclear. The CDR3 totals 15 residues. From germline, CDR1 is SGHVS and CDR2 FQNEAQ. The CDR3 spells CASSLADFNTYTQYF. CDR3 in DNA: TGTGCCAGCAGCTTAGCAGACTTTAACACATATACGCAGTATTTT.

The rearrangement links TRBV7-9 to TRBJ1-2, with D unresolved. Trimming took off 3 bases at V and 5 bases at J, with 13 bases between the two ends. Germline values: CDR1 SEHNR, CDR2 FQNEAQ (reference sequence). The CDR3 is 14 residues long. CDR3 amino acids: CASSFEYAGYGYTF. As DNA, the CDR3 is TGTGCCAGCAGCTTCGAATACGCCGGTTATGGCTACACCTTC. Full variable domain (remainder filled in from reference TRBV7-9 and TRBJ1-2): DTGVSQNPRHKITKRGQNVTFRCDPISEHNRLYWYRQTLGQGPEFLTYFQNEAQLEKSRLLSDRFSAERPKGSFSTLEIQRTEQGDSAMYLCASSFEYAGYGYTFGSGTRLTVV.

In this sample, this clonotype turned up a few times. This chain connects TRBV28 to TRBJ2-1; D is unclear. The length of the CDR3 is 13 residues. Germline V CDR1 and CDR2: MDHEN, SYDVKM. V was shortened by 10 bases and J by 10 bases, with 20 bases between the two germline ends. DNA of the CDR3: TGTGCCAACCAGGAACCCGTTACCAAGGAGCAGTTCTTC. Translated, it gives CANQEPVTKEQFF.

The table lists this clonotype with many counts. The chain combines TRBV7-2 with TRBJ2-2; TRBD2 is a possible D gene (5 bases). Germline-derived CDR1 and CDR2 are SGHTA and FQGNSA. The CDR3 sequence is 17 residues long. Trimming pared 1 base from V and 1 base from J, leaving 13 bases between. For the CDR3, the DNA is TGTGCCAGCAGCTTAGTACGGCTAGCAAAGAACACCGGGGAGCTGTTTTTT. Its translation: CASSLVRLAKNTGELFF.

The rearrangement links TRBV15 to TRBJ1-4; no definite D call. V lost 1 base to trimming and J lost 7 bases, with 7 bases between them. Germline CDR1 and CDR2: LNHNV and YYDKDF (reference sequence). This CDR3 comprises 13 residues. Written as DNA, the CDR3 is TGTGCCACCAGCAGAGGGTTGACTGAAAAACTGTTTTTT. It translates to CATSRGLTEKLFF.

This clonotype was picked up many times. The rearrangement joins TRBV7-2 to TRBJ1-5; 8 positions match TRBD1. V dropped 5 bases and J dropped 5; count of bases not matched to a gene: 8. Germline assignment: CDR1 SGHTA and CDR2 FQGNSA. The CDR3 has 15 residues. The CDR3 sequence is CASSPTTGVYQPQHF. DNA for the CDR3: TGTGCCAGCAGCCCGACGACAGGGGTCTATCAGCCCCAGCATTTT.

V and J are TRBV6-2 or TRBV6-3 and TRBJ1-4, with D tentatively TRBD1 (5 bases). Trimming stripped 0 bases from V and 0 bases from J, with 14 bases between. CDR1 is MNHEY, CDR2 SVGEGT, per germline. This CDR3 is built from 18 residues. The chain's CDR3 is CASSYSTGRGATNEKLFF. The CDR3 DNA reads TGTGCCAGCAGTTACTCGACGGGAAGGGGAGCAACTAATGAAAAACTGTTTTTT.

The V and J genes are TRBV19 and TRBJ2-5, with D perhaps matching TRBD1 or TRBD2 (7 bases each). CDR1 is LNHDA and CDR2 is SQIVND in the germline V gene (reference sequence). The V gene lost 1 base and the J gene lost 5 bases, with 17 bases spanning the gap. This CDR3 is 16 amino acids long. The DNA for the CDR3 is TGTGCCAGTAGTATAGTACTGGGAGGGGGCGTGGAGACCCAGTACTTC. Amino acids: CASSIVLGGGVETQYF.

The CDR3 region has the DNA TGTGCCAGCAGCTTAGTGGTAGTAGCGGGAGACTACTACAATGAGCAGTTCTTC. Amino acid sequence: CASSLVVVAGDYYNEQFF. This rearrangement joins TRBV7-9 to TRBJ2-1, with 9 positions matching TRBD2. CDR1 and CDR2 from the germline V gene are SEHNR and FQNEAQ (reference sequence). With V trimmed by 1 base and J by 3 bases, 10 bases remained unmatched. This CDR3 is built from 18 residues.

This clonotype turned up a few times. The chain joins TRBV30 to TRBJ1-5; weak D call: TRBD1 (5 bases). The CDR3 contains 14 residues. Germline values: CDR1 GTSNPN, CDR2 SVGIG (reference sequence). The V end was cut by 1 base, the J end by 2 bases, with 9 bases between. The CDR3 coding sequence is TGTGCCTGGAGTGCAGACAGACGCAATCAGCCCCAGCATTTT. Translation gives CAWSADRRNQPQHF. Variable domain in full (rest from reference TRBV30 and TRBJ1-5): SQTIHQWPATLVQPVGSPLSLECTVEGTSNPNLYWYRQAAGRGLQLLFYSVGIGQISSEVPQNLSASRPQDRQFILSSKKLLLSDSGFYLCAWSADRRNQPQHFGDGTRLSIL.